This T cell receptor beta chain derives from a study of a mutant IDH1 vaccine in newly diagnosed glioma. Background on the study: Patients, over weeks 1, 3, 5, 7, 11, 15, 19 and 23, received a total of eight vaccinations.

Time point reported: week 23, last vaccination. Each dose of the vaccine consisted of 300 ug of mutant IDH1 20-mer peptide, with topical imiquimod. Each astrocytoma in the donors was new, WHO grade 3 or 4, IDH1-mutant and ATRX-lost. This clone is a singleton in its sample. Antigen unknown. TCRdb keeps only in-frame clones here, not all; method: immunoSEQ multiplex PCR. This table has under 85,000 clones, around 85% appearing once. The CDR3 has 13 residues. Trimming left V 6 bases short and J 1 base short, with 9 bases between. Per the germline V gene, CDR1 is SGHTA and CDR2 is FQGTGA. Regarding the study as a whole: The vaccine induced immune responses, and these occurred in about 95% of patients.

V gene TRBV7-3 combines with J gene TRBJ1-1, with D possibly TRBD1 on 5 matching bases. The starting material was PBMCs, obtained from a glioma patient whose treatment included an IDH1 peptide vaccine. The sequence came from a woman in her forties or fifties with glioma. The CDR3 here is CASRAGANTEAFF. CDR3 nucleotides: TGTGCCAGCAGGGCCGGGGCGAACACTGAAGCTTTCTTT.